This TCR beta chain was retrieved from a study of response to subunit inactivated influenza vaccine. Study-wide points: There was a suggestion from the authors that each seasonal influenza vaccination recruits few new T cells.

Turning to this clonotype: Its antigen is undetermined.

With V trimmed by 7 bases and J by 6 bases, 10 bases remained unmatched. CDR3 length equals 16 residues. CDR1 and CDR2 (germline): SEHNR, FQNEAQ (reference sequence). MiXCR, applied by TCRdb to the RT-PCR reads, yields one record per CDR3 protein. Here the sample spans 550,000 to 800,000 distinct CDR3 sequences, approximately 15% being singletons. The chain combines TRBV7-9 with TRBJ2-1; the match to TRBD2 covers 12 bases. The sequence was obtained from a man aged 45-65 years who received an inactivated influenza vaccine. This material consisted of PBMCs from blood, taken less than 15 days before vaccination. CDR3 loop: CASTPSGGASGNEQFF. CDR3 DNA sequence: TGTGCCAGCACGCCTAGCGGGGGGGCCAGCGGCAATGAGCAGTTCTTC. The variable domain in full, with the rest retrieved from reference TRBV7-9 and TRBJ2-1, is DTGVSQNPRHKITKRGQNVTFRCDPISEHNRLYWYRQTLGQGPEFLTYFQNEAQLEKSRLLSDRFSAERPKGSFSTLEIQRTEQGDSAMYLCASTPSGGASGNEQFFGPGTRLTVL.